The clone carrying this TCR beta chain appeared many times. These data come from a study of early T cells in non-severe SARS-CoV-2 infection. Across the whole study: Alpha and beta chains were unpaired, from unsorted whole-blood bulk RNA.

TCRdb analysed the 5' RACE reads with MiXCR anew, one entry per CDR3 protein. The sample has roughly 51,000 distinct CDR3 sequences, approximately 6% seen once. Material: whole blood. The sequence derives from an adult who was a healthcare worker with PCR-confirmed SARS-CoV-2 infection or an uninfected control (not recorded which).

The CDR3 here is CSVRVTGTGDSPLHF. DNA for the CDR3: TGCAGCGTTAGGGTGACCGGGACAGGGGATTCACCCCTCCACTTT. The chain is built from TRBV29-1 and TRBJ1-6; 10 nucleotides agree with TRBD1. The length of the CDR3 is 15 residues. J gave up 8 bases and V 5 bases, and 9 bases lay outside the gene matches. Germline V gives CDR1 SQVTM, CDR2 ANQGSEA.